The present TCR beta chain was sequenced within a study of blood T cell repertoires in COVID-19. About the study: Acute and convalescent COVID-19 samples came from the United States, Italy and Spain. T cells, B-cell-depleted T cells, or PBMCs supplied cDNA or gDNA.

The germline CDR1 and CDR2 sequences are SGHRS and YFSETQ. The CDR3 runs 15 residues. V lost 3 bases and J lost 5, with 17 bases in between. Original analysis: Amplifying reference gene primers gave estimates of nucleated cell counts. The table came from immunoSEQ multiplex PCR; TCRdb's copy has only in-frame clones and leaves some out. V, J and clone size are taken as reported in that table, and D and trimming were inferred from the DNA itself. The data contain roughly 74,000 clones, around four fifths of them singletons. The source material was peripheral blood. This sequence joins TRBV5-1 and TRBJ2-5; possible D gene TRBD2, 6 bases. The origin of this receptor is a man in his 70s with acute or convalescent COVID-19. CDR3 in DNA: TGCGCCAGCAGCTCGAGACTAGGGGCGAGGGAGACCCAGTACTTC. It yields the protein CASSSRLGARETQYF.